This is a list of T cell receptor beta chains from one sample in a study of blood T cell repertoires in COVID-19. Clones were read by immunoSEQ multiplex PCR, and TCRdb kept only the in-frame ones, dropping some. Here the sample spans tens of thousands of clones, 88% being singletons. Sequenced sample: peripheral blood. Source of these receptors: a man over 45 with active COVID-19. CDR3s include the opening cysteine and the closing phenylalanine or tryptophan. D genes are given only for firm matches. Clone size is given for some rows only: seen once, a few or many times, or a class if the clone is expanded.

clone size: -
J gene: TRBJ1-5
D gene: -
V gene: TRBV30
CDR3 DNA: TGTGCCTGGAACTCAGGGGTTGAGGGTCAGCCCCAGCATTTT
CDR3 protein: CAWNSGVEGQPQHF

clone size: -
J gene: TRBJ2-7
D gene: -
V gene: TRBV5-1
CDR3 DNA: TGCGCCAGCAGCTTGCCAGGCGATAGCTACGAGCAGTACTTC
CDR3 protein: CASSLPGDSYEQYF

clone size: -
J gene: TRBJ2-5
D gene: -
V gene: TRBV27
CDR3 DNA: TGTGCCAGCAGTTTAAGTTTGGGGGGCCAAGAGACCCAGTACTTC
CDR3 protein: CASSLSLGGQETQYF

clone size: once
J gene: TRBJ2-7
D gene: -
V gene: TRBV9
CDR3 DNA: TGTGCCAGCAGCGTAGGCCCTAGCGTTGCTTCCGAGCAGTACTTC
CDR3 protein: CASSVGPSVASEQYF

clone size: -
J gene: TRBJ1-4
D gene: -
V gene: TRBV19
CDR3 DNA: TGTGCCAGTAGACCCTCGGGGGTGGGGGAAAAACTGTTTTTT
CDR3 protein: CASRPSGVGEKLFF

clone size: -
J gene: TRBJ1-1
D gene: -
V gene: TRBV28
CDR3 DNA: TGTGCCAGCAGGGGGCTAATGGGTATAGAGCAAAGGAACACTGAAGCTTTCTTT
CDR3 protein: CASRGLMGIEQRNTEAFF

clone size: -
J gene: TRBJ1-5
D gene: TRBD1
V gene: TRBV28
CDR3 DNA: TGTGCCAGCAGCCCCAGGACAGGGGGACAGCCCCAGCATTTT
CDR3 protein: CASSPRTGGQPQHF

clone size: -
J gene: TRBJ1-1
D gene: TRBD1
V gene: TRBV9
CDR3 DNA: TGTGCCAGCAGCGCGGGACAGGGGGAGCCCTACGACACTGAAGCTTTCTTT
CDR3 protein: CASSAGQGEPYDTEAFF

clone size: -
J gene: TRBJ2-2
D gene: -
V gene: TRBV11-2
CDR3 DNA: TGTGCCAGCAGCTTGAGGGCAGGGGGGCCCGGGGAGCTGTTTTTT
CDR3 protein: CASSLRAGGPGELFF

clone size: -
J gene: TRBJ1-3
D gene: -
V gene: TRBV5-1
CDR3 DNA: TGCGCCAGCAGCTTGGGGACACGCGCGACTGGAAACACCATATATTTT
CDR3 protein: CASSLGTRATGNTIYF

clone size: -
J gene: TRBJ2-7
D gene: -
V gene: TRBV11-1
CDR3 DNA: TGTGCCAGCAGCTTAGGCAGGGAAAGGGACGAGCAGTACTTC
CDR3 protein: CASSLGRERDEQYF

clone size: -
J gene: TRBJ1-2
D gene: TRBD1
V gene: TRBV3-1/TRBV3-2
CDR3 DNA: TGTGCCAGCAGCCCCACAGGGGGCGATGGCTACACCTTC
CDR3 protein: CASSPTGGDGYTF

clone size: many
J gene: TRBJ2-2
D gene: -
V gene: TRBV9
CDR3 DNA: TGTGCCAGCAGCGTAGCTTCGGGGAACACCGGGGAGCTGTTTTTT
CDR3 protein: CASSVASGNTGELFF

clone size: once
J gene: TRBJ2-1
D gene: -
V gene: TRBV6-4
CDR3 DNA: TGTGCCAGCAGCTACAGCCGCTCCTACAATGAGCAGTTCTTC
CDR3 protein: CASSYSRSYNEQFF

clone size: -
J gene: TRBJ2-2
D gene: -
V gene: TRBV12-2
CDR3 DNA: TGTGCAAGTCGCTTAGCGGATAGCGGGAAACATTACACCGGGGAGCTGTTTTTT
CDR3 protein: CASRLADSGKHYTGELFF

clone size: -
J gene: TRBJ2-3
D gene: -
V gene: TRBV2
CDR3 DNA: TGTGCCAGCAAAAGCGGAAACACAGATACGCAGTATTTT
CDR3 protein: CASKSGNTDTQYF

clone size: once
J gene: TRBJ1-5
D gene: -
V gene: TRBV6-2/TRBV6-3
CDR3 DNA: TGTGCCAGCAGTTCCGTGGACAGAAACAATCAGCCCCAGCATTTT
CDR3 protein: CASSSVDRNNQPQHF

clone size: -
J gene: TRBJ2-2
D gene: -
V gene: TRBV24-1
CDR3 DNA: TGTGCCACCAGTGACCCCCAGGGGCCCACCGGGGAGCTGTTTTTT
CDR3 protein: CATSDPQGPTGELFF

clone size: -
J gene: TRBJ1-2
D gene: -
V gene: TRBV7-2
CDR3 DNA: TGTGCCAGCAGCCCCGGGGCAGGGGTGAACTATGGCTACACCTTC
CDR3 protein: CASSPGAGVNYGYTF

clone size: -
J gene: TRBJ2-5
D gene: TRBD2
V gene: TRBV27
CDR3 DNA: TGTGCCAGCAGTCTGGAGGGGACTAGGCGGGCGGAGACCCAGTACTTC
CDR3 protein: CASSLEGTRRAETQYF

clone size: -
J gene: TRBJ2-1
D gene: -
V gene: TRBV5-6
CDR3 DNA: TGTGCCAGCAGCTTGATGATTTCAGGCTACAATGAGCAGTTCTTC
CDR3 protein: CASSLMISGYNEQFF

clone size: -
J gene: TRBJ2-3
D gene: -
V gene: TRBV2
CDR3 DNA: TGTGCCAGCAATGGGGAGATTGTGGATACGCAGTATTTT
CDR3 protein: CASNGEIVDTQYF

clone size: -
J gene: TRBJ2-1
D gene: TRBD2
V gene: TRBV6-2/TRBV6-3
CDR3 DNA: TGTGCCAGCAGTACCCAGAGCGGGACCAATGAGCAGTTCTTC
CDR3 protein: CASSTQSGTNEQFF

clone size: once
J gene: TRBJ2-1
D gene: -
V gene: TRBV28
CDR3 DNA: TGTGCCATCTCGAGCCCCCGCTCCTACAATGAGCAGTTCTTC
CDR3 protein: CAISSPRSYNEQFF

clone size: -
J gene: TRBJ2-2
D gene: TRBD1
V gene: TRBV9
CDR3 DNA: TGTGCCAGCAGCGTAGGACAGGGAACGATCGGGGAGCTGTTTTTT
CDR3 protein: CASSVGQGTIGELFF

clone size: -
J gene: TRBJ2-1
D gene: -
V gene: TRBV4-3
CDR3 DNA: TGCGCCAGCAGCCAAGTCCGGCTCCCTAGGTGGAATGAGCAGTTCTTC
CDR3 protein: CASSQVRLPRWNEQFF

clone size: -
J gene: TRBJ2-3
D gene: -
V gene: TRBV2
CDR3 DNA: TGTGCCAGCAGTGAAAGAGGAGGAGATACGCAGTATTTT
CDR3 protein: CASSERGGDTQYF

clone size: -
J gene: TRBJ2-2
D gene: TRBD2
V gene: TRBV6-2/TRBV6-3
CDR3 DNA: TGTGCCAGCAGTTACCCTCGCGGGGGGGGGAACACCGGGGAGCTGTTTTTT
CDR3 protein: CASSYPRGGGNTGELFF

clone size: -
J gene: TRBJ1-4
D gene: -
V gene: TRBV28
CDR3 DNA: TGTGCCAGCAGTTTGAGAGGGGTAGCGGCTAATGAAAAACTGTTTTTT
CDR3 protein: CASSLRGVAANEKLFF

clone size: -
J gene: TRBJ2-7
D gene: TRBD1
V gene: TRBV19
CDR3 DNA: TGTGCCAGTAGTCGAATGTGGACAGGGACCTACGAGCAGTACTTC
CDR3 protein: CASSRMWTGTYEQYF

clone size: -
J gene: TRBJ1-2
D gene: -
V gene: TRBV5-5
CDR3 DNA: TGTGCCAGCAGCTTGGTACTTGCCTATGGCTACACCTTC
CDR3 protein: CASSLVLAYGYTF

clone size: few
J gene: TRBJ1-6
D gene: -
V gene: TRBV9
CDR3 DNA: TGTGCCAGCAGCGTAGGTCCGAGGGCACAGGGTTCACCCCTCCACTTT
CDR3 protein: CASSVGPRAQGSPLHF

clone size: -
J gene: TRBJ2-7
D gene: -
V gene: TRBV6-5
CDR3 DNA: TGTGCCCACACGGTTAGGCAGGGTGGCGAGCAGTACTTC
CDR3 protein: CAHTVRQGGEQYF

clone size: -
J gene: TRBJ2-7
D gene: TRBD1
V gene: TRBV18
CDR3 DNA: TGTGCCAGCTCAGACTCAAACCCGGGACAGGGGGCCCTTAGGCAGTACTTC
CDR3 protein: CASSDSNPGQGALRQYF

clone size: -
J gene: TRBJ2-1
D gene: TRBD2
V gene: TRBV19
CDR3 DNA: TGTGCCAGTAGTAGGGATCTAGCGGGAGGGACCAATGAGCAGTTCTTC
CDR3 protein: CASSRDLAGGTNEQFF

clone size: -
J gene: TRBJ2-7
D gene: TRBD1
V gene: TRBV5-4
CDR3 DNA: TGTGCCAGCAGCTTGGAAGGACAGGGGGCTGGCGAGCAGTACTTC
CDR3 protein: CASSLEGQGAGEQYF

clone size: -
J gene: TRBJ2-7
D gene: -
V gene: TRBV5-1
CDR3 DNA: TGCGCCAGCAGCTTGCAGGGGCCCCTCTCCTACGAGCAGTACTTC
CDR3 protein: CASSLQGPLSYEQYF

clone size: -
J gene: TRBJ2-4
D gene: TRBD1
V gene: TRBV6-1
CDR3 DNA: TGTGCCAGCAGTGAAGCGCGACAGGGGGCTCGTAAAGCCAAAAACATTCAGTACTTC
CDR3 protein: CASSEARQGARKAKNIQYF

clone size: -
J gene: TRBJ1-2
D gene: -
V gene: TRBV24-1
CDR3 DNA: TGTGCCACCAGTGATTTGTGGGACAATGGCTACACCTTC
CDR3 protein: CATSDLWDNGYTF

clone size: -
J gene: TRBJ2-5
D gene: -
V gene: TRBV10-3
CDR3 DNA: TGTGCCATCAGTGGGGCCAACAATGGGGAGACCCAGTACTTC
CDR3 protein: CAISGANNGETQYF

clone size: -
J gene: TRBJ2-3
D gene: -
V gene: TRBV7-9
CDR3 DNA: TGTGCCAGCAGCTCCCTGAGCGGCACAGATACGCAGTATTTT
CDR3 protein: CASSSLSGTDTQYF

clone size: -
J gene: TRBJ2-5
D gene: TRBD2
V gene: TRBV2
CDR3 DNA: TGTGCCAGCAGTGGGGCCCTGACTAGCGGGAGTAGGGAGACCCAGTACTTC
CDR3 protein: CASSGALTSGSRETQYF

clone size: -
J gene: TRBJ2-7
D gene: TRBD2
V gene: TRBV9
CDR3 DNA: TGTGCCAGCAGCGTAGGAACTAGCGGGAGTAACGAGCAGTACTTC
CDR3 protein: CASSVGTSGSNEQYF

clone size: -
J gene: TRBJ2-1
D gene: TRBD2
V gene: TRBV5-1
CDR3 DNA: TGCGCCAGCAGCTTGGATCGATCTCCGCGATCGCTAGCGGGAGTTAGGTATGAGCAGTTCTTC
CDR3 protein: CASSLDRSPRSLAGVRYEQFF

clone size: -
J gene: TRBJ2-7
D gene: -
V gene: TRBV21-1
CDR3 DNA: TGTGCCAGCAGCAACAACAGGGGCGGACTAGCGGGAGTGGACGAGCAGTACTTC
CDR3 protein: CASSNNRGGLAGVDEQYF

clone size: -
J gene: TRBJ2-5
D gene: TRBD1
V gene: TRBV28
CDR3 DNA: TGTGCCAGCAGTTTATGGACAGGGAAGGAGACCCAGTACTTC
CDR3 protein: CASSLWTGKETQYF

clone size: once
J gene: TRBJ2-1
D gene: TRBD2
V gene: TRBV6-1
CDR3 DNA: TGTGCCAGCAGTGCCTATAGCGGGATCTCCTACAATGAGCAGTTCTTC
CDR3 protein: CASSAYSGISYNEQFF

clone size: once
J gene: TRBJ1-2
D gene: -
V gene: TRBV7-8
CDR3 DNA: TGTGCCAGCAGCCCCACGGGGAGCTATGGCTACACCTTC
CDR3 protein: CASSPTGSYGYTF

clone size: once
J gene: TRBJ2-5
D gene: TRBD2
V gene: TRBV9
CDR3 DNA: TGTGCCAGCAGCGCAGGACTAGCGGGGGAGGCCCAGTACTTC
CDR3 protein: CASSAGLAGEAQYF

clone size: -
J gene: TRBJ1-3
D gene: -
V gene: TRBV7-9
CDR3 DNA: TGTGCCAGCGCCTCCCCGACAGGCGCTTCTGGAAACACCATATATTTT
CDR3 protein: CASASPTGASGNTIYF

clone size: few
J gene: TRBJ1-2
D gene: TRBD1
V gene: TRBV5-1
CDR3 DNA: TGCGCCAGCAGCTTGGAAGGGGGCAGAGGCTACACCTTC
CDR3 protein: CASSLEGGRGYTF

clone size: -
J gene: TRBJ2-1
D gene: TRBD2
V gene: TRBV19
CDR3 DNA: TGTGCCAGTAGTATAGGGACTAGCACCTACAATGAGCAGTTCTTC
CDR3 protein: CASSIGTSTYNEQFF

clone size: -
J gene: TRBJ1-1
D gene: -
V gene: TRBV3-1/TRBV3-2
CDR3 DNA: TGTGCCAGCAGGGGGGGGACTGAAGCTTTCTTT
CDR3 protein: CASRGGTEAFF